The 18 T cell receptor beta chains below come from one sample, sequenced in a study of T cell clones after liver transplantation. The data were produced by immunoSEQ multiplex PCR, yet TCRdb's version contains in-frame clones alone and is incomplete. The table records more than 7,500 clones, around 73% of them present only once. Specimen: CD8+ T cells from blood, collected at the 22-month timepoint. These TCRs come from a human patient who received a liver transplant. Some T cells may have come from the graft donor.

J is TRBJ1-4 and V is TRBV20-1; D remains unclear. This CDR3 has 10 residues. CDR1 and CDR2 (germline): DFQATT, SNEGSKA (reference sequence). In nucleotides, the CDR3 is TGCAGGGCAGTAGAGGAAAAACTGTTTTTT. It codes for CRAVEEKLFF.

This chain uses TRBV27 with TRBJ2-7; D not resolved. The germline V gene has CDR1 MNHEY and CDR2 SMNVEV (reference sequence). Deletions cut 5 bases from V and 1 base from J, with 12 bases between. This CDR3 is built from 14 residues. The CDR3 bases are TGTGCCAGCAGTCTGCGGTCCCTTTCCTACGAGCAGTACTTC. Translation: CASSLRSLSYEQYF.

Judged by abundance, this clone is large (0.1 to 1%). The J gene is TRBJ1-6, the V gene TRBV28; D is uncertain. Germline V lookup: CDR1 MDHEN, CDR2 SYDVKM. Trimming pared 3 bases from V and 0 bases from J, leaving 9 bases between. This CDR3 comprises 16 residues. The CDR3 spells CASSFEALSYNSPLHF. The CDR3 DNA reads as TGTGCCAGCAGTTTTGAGGCCCTCTCCTATAATTCACCCCTCCACTTT.

In DNA form, the CDR3 reads TGTGCCAGCAGTGAAAATCAGGGGGCCGCCTACGAGCAGTACTTC. This sequence encodes CASSENQGAAYEQYF. The chain uses TRBV2 and TRBJ2-7; the match to TRBD1 covers 8 bases. This CDR3 region has 15 residues. After removal of 2 bases from V and 2 bases from J, the junction contained 5 bases not matched to a gene. Germline V gene sequence: CDR1 SNHLY, CDR2 FYNNEI.

The chain is built from TRBV11-2 and TRBJ2-3; a weak D match, TRBD2 (5 bases). Germline V gene sequence: CDR1 SGHAT, CDR2 FQNNGV. CDR3 length: 14 residues. Between the trimmed V and J ends, which lost 1 base and 6 bases, there was a span of 11 bases. The CDR3 here is CASSLGGGADTQYF. CDR3 coding DNA: TGTGCCAGCAGCTTAGGAGGAGGAGCGGATACGCAGTATTTT.

This chain links TRBV19 with TRBJ2-7; 11 positions match TRBD1. CDR3 length: 15 amino acids. V trimming: 3 bases; J trimming: 6 bases; junction bases outside the gene matches: 7. Germline-derived CDR1 and CDR2 are LNHDA and SQIVND (reference sequence). The CDR3, as DNA: TGTGCCAGTAGTATTACCGGGACAGGGGGTGGCGAGCAGTACTTC. Its protein is CASSITGTGGGEQYF.

This clone appeared a single time. This chain links TRBV4-2 with TRBJ1-2; D gene unclear. CDR1 LGHNA and CDR2 YNFKEQ come from the germline V gene. This CDR3 is 15 amino acids long. V lost 4 bases, J lost 5 bases, and 17 bases lay in between. Here the CDR3 DNA reads TGTGCCAGCAGCCGCCCAGCGACGGAAGATTATGGCTACACCTTC. Its protein is CASSRPATEDYGYTF.

This clone was detected only a few times. The V call is TRBV7-6, the J call TRBJ1-2; TRBD1 is a possible D gene (5 bases). The germline V gene encodes CDR1 SGHVS and CDR2 FNYEAQ. The CDR3 has 16 residues. With 1 base removed from V and 0 bases from J, the gap between germline ends came to 12 bases. In DNA, the CDR3 is TGTGCCAGCAGCTTAGGACAGAGCGACCCTAACTATGGCTACACCTTC. Its translation: CASSLGQSDPNYGYTF.

The chain recombines TRBV5-6 with TRBJ1-3; D ambiguous. The length of the CDR3 is 16 residues. Germline assignment: CDR1 SGHDT and CDR2 YYEEEE. The germline V and J ends were trimmed by 2 bases and 1 base, with 13 bases remaining between them. CDR3 sequence: CASSFGGMESGNTIYF. The CDR3 DNA reads as TGTGCCAGCAGCTTTGGTGGCATGGAATCTGGAAACACCATATATTTT.

This clone was observed a few times. The J gene is TRBJ1-2, the V gene TRBV5-6; 10 positions agree with TRBD1. The V gene end was trimmed by 5 bases and the J gene end by 4 bases; junction bases not matched to a gene: 8. CDR1 and CDR2 from the germline V gene are SGHDT and YYEEEE. The CDR3 has 15 amino acids. The CDR3 coding sequence is TGTGCCAGCAGTTCGCCCGGGACAGGGGTCTATGGCTACACCTTC. This sequence encodes CASSSPGTGVYGYTF. Combining the CDR3 with reference TRBV5-6 and TRBJ1-2 gives the whole variable domain DAGVTQSPTHLIKTRGQQVTLRCSPKSGHDTVSWYQQALGQGPQFIFQYYEEEERQRGNFPDRFSGHQFPNYSSELNVNALLLGDSALYLCASSSPGTGVYGYTFGSGTRLTVV.

This clone has a single count. The genes are TRBV18 and TRBJ2-1; 10 nucleotides match TRBD2. CDR3 size: 14 residues. J gave up 8 bases and V 5 bases, and 6 bases lay outside the gene matches. Germline V CDR1 and CDR2: KGHSH, LQKENI. The CDR3: CASSSSGGSDEQFF. CDR3 bases: TGTGCCAGCTCATCTAGCGGGGGATCGGATGAGCAGTTCTTC.

The chain is built from TRBV27 and TRBJ2-7, with D unresolved. Trimming took 2 bases from V and 3 from J, leaving 8 bases between them. The germline CDR1 and CDR2 sequences are MNHEY and SMNVEV (reference sequence). CDR3 length equals 13 residues. The CDR3 bases are TGTGCCAGCAGTTTAGGACCTTTCTACGAGCAGTACTTC. It specifies CASSLGPFYEQYF.

The chain combines TRBV7-8 with TRBJ1-5; D gene unclear. CDR3 length equals 13 residues. V lost 2 bases, J lost 6 bases, and 8 bases lay in between. CDR1 is SGHVS and CDR2 is FQNEAQ in the germline V gene. This CDR3 is CASSLSTGQPQHF. DNA of the CDR3: TGTGCCAGCAGCTTAAGTACGGGTCAGCCCCAGCATTTT.

The genes are TRBV30 and TRBJ1-3; D is ambiguous. V lost 7 bases and J lost 0, with 16 bases in between. From germline, CDR1 is GTSNPN and CDR2 SVGIG (reference sequence). CDR3 length: 15 amino acids. The CDR3 is CALNNEAISGNTIYF. DNA of the CDR3: TGTGCCTTAAATAACGAAGCAATCTCTGGAAACACCATATATTTT.

The genes are TRBV11-2 and TRBJ1-2, with D perhaps matching TRBD1 (5 bases). The CDR3 runs to 13 residues. Between the trimmed V and J ends, which lost 2 bases and 3 bases, there was a span of 7 bases. Germline V lookup: CDR1 SGHAT, CDR2 FQNNGV. Here the CDR3 DNA reads TGTGCCAGCAGCTTACTCAGGGACTATGGCTACACCTTC. Translation gives CASSLLRDYGYTF.

By share, this clone ranks as medium-sized. The chain uses TRBV5-6 and TRBJ1-1; D perhaps matches TRBD1 (6 bases). The CDR3 sequence is 14 residues long. Looked up from germline, CDR1 is SGHDT and CDR2 is YYEEEE. Trimming removed 2 bases at V and 0 bases at J, with 8 bases between. CDR3 residues: CASSLEGVNTEAFF. The CDR3 DNA sequence: TGTGCCAGCAGCTTAGAGGGGGTGAACACTGAAGCTTTCTTT. The full variable domain, completed using reference TRBV5-6 and TRBJ1-1, is DAGVTQSPTHLIKTRGQQVTLRCSPKSGHDTVSWYQQALGQGPQFIFQYYEEEERQRGNFPDRFSGHQFPNYSSELNVNALLLGDSALYLCASSLEGVNTEAFFGQGTRLTVV.

The J gene is TRBJ1-6, the V gene TRBV25-1; possible D gene TRBD1, 5 bases. The V end lost 6 bases, the J end lost 3 bases, and 9 bases lay between the germline ends. The length of the CDR3 is 14 residues. CDR1 and CDR2 from the germline V gene are MGHDK and SYGVNS. Here the CDR3 DNA reads TGTGCCAGCAGAGGGACGGTCTATAATTCACCCCTCCACTTT. Translated, it gives CASRGTVYNSPLHF. The complete variable domain, with remaining parts taken from reference TRBV25-1 and TRBJ1-6, reads EADIYQTPRYLVIGTGKKITLECSQTMGHDKMYWYQQDPGMELHLIHYSYGVNSTEKGDLSSESTVSRIRTEHFPLTLESARPSHTSQYLCASRGTVYNSPLHFGNGTRLTVT.

The chain is built from TRBV29-1 and TRBJ2-7, with a possible D match to TRBD2 (5 bases). V was shortened by 3 bases and J by 1 base, with 7 bases between the two germline ends. Germline V CDR1 and CDR2: SQVTM, ANQGSEA. The CDR3 totals 12 residues. The CDR3 protein is CSVDEGSYEQYF. Here the CDR3 DNA reads TGCAGCGTTGATGAGGGTTCCTACGAGCAGTACTTC.